These 22 T cell receptor beta chains originate from one sample sequenced in a study of blood T cell repertoires in COVID-19. Repertoires were generated with immunoSEQ multiplex PCR, while TCRdb's copy carries only in-frame clones and drops some. The profile shows roughly 31,000 clones, approximately 92% of them singletons. Sequenced: peripheral blood. Receptor source: a man older than 75 with acute or convalescent COVID-19.

J is TRBJ2-3 and V is TRBV5-4; D call uncertain. V dropped 0 bases and J dropped 6 bases, with 11 bases sitting between them. The CDR3 extends over 14 amino acids. CDR1 is SGHNT, CDR2 YYREEE, per germline (reference sequence). In DNA form, the CDR3 reads TGTGCCAGCAGCTTGGCCGCTTCACGGGATACGCAGTATTTT. Its protein product is CASSLAASRDTQYF.

The chain is built from TRBV7-9 and TRBJ2-2, with D possibly being TRBD1 (5 bases). CDR1 is SEHNR and CDR2 is FQNEAQ in the germline V gene (reference sequence). CDR3 length: 17 amino acids. Deletions cut 4 bases from V and 1 base from J, with 16 bases between. CDR3 nucleotides: TGTGCCAGCAGCTCACCCTGGACATCCCAGAACACCGGGGAGCTGTTTTTT. It codes for CASSSPWTSQNTGELFF.

This chain joins TRBV3-1 (or the pseudogene TRBV3-2) and TRBJ2-2; TRBD2 is a possible D gene (5 bases). The CDR3 extends over 17 amino acids. Germline CDR1 and CDR2: LGHDT and YNNKEL (reference sequence). Trimming left V 1 base short and J 1 base short, with 13 bases between. In DNA, the CDR3 is TGTGCCAGCAGCCAAGCCCTATCTAGCCTGAACACCGGGGAGCTGTTTTTT. Encoded protein: CASSQALSSLNTGELFF.

The chain's CDR3 is CATSRVGQGIYEQYF. Written as DNA, the CDR3 is TGTGCCACCAGCAGAGTAGGACAGGGGATTTACGAGCAGTACTTC. This sequence joins TRBV15 and TRBJ2-7; 9 positions agree with TRBD1. Unmatched junction bases numbered 5, after V lost 1 base and J lost 4 bases. Germline CDR1 and CDR2: LNHNV and YYDKDF (reference sequence). The CDR3 runs 15 residues.

V and J are TRBV2 and TRBJ2-5, with D possibly matching TRBD1 (5 bases). The V gene's germline CDR1 is SNHLY and CDR2 FYNNEI. The V and J ends lost 6 bases and 3 bases respectively, with 14 bases between them. This CDR3 contains 14 residues. The CDR3 here is CASRELQVEETQYF. DNA for the CDR3: TGTGCCAGCAGAGAGTTACAGGTGGAAGAGACCCAGTACTTC.

The chain couples TRBV27 to TRBJ1-6; no clear D gene. From germline, CDR1 is MNHEY and CDR2 SMNVEV (reference sequence). This CDR3 has 16 residues. The V end was cut by 0 bases, the J end by 3 bases, with 9 bases between. The CDR3 coding sequence is TGTGCCAGCAGTTTATCGGCAGGTTACTATAATTCACCCCTCCACTTT. This translates into CASSLSAGYYNSPLHF.

The chain uses TRBV5-6 and TRBJ1-5; a possible D gene is TRBD1 (5 bases). V lost 4 bases, J lost 2 bases, and 16 bases lay in between. The germline CDR1 and CDR2 sequences are SGHDT and YYEEEE. This CDR3 has 16 amino acids. As DNA, the CDR3 is TGTGCCAGCAGCCAAACCCAGGGATGGGGCAATCAGCCCCAGCATTTT. It yields the protein CASSQTQGWGNQPQHF.

V gene TRBV7-9 combines with J gene TRBJ2-1; TRBD2 aligns across 7 bases. V was clipped by 3 bases and J by 0 bases; unmatched bases: 5. The germline CDR1 and CDR2 sequences are SEHNR and FQNEAQ (reference sequence). The CDR3 sequence is 16 residues long. The CDR3: CASSFLLADSYNEQFF. The CDR3 nucleotides are TGTGCCAGCAGCTTTCTCCTAGCGGACTCCTACAATGAGCAGTTCTTC.

This rearrangement joins TRBV5-1 to TRBJ2-7; tentatively, D is TRBD2 (6 bases). CDR1 and CDR2 from the germline V gene are SGHRS and YFSETQ. V dropped 3 bases and J dropped 6 bases, with 13 bases sitting between them. The CDR3 runs 13 residues. This chain's CDR3 is CASSWRPEGEQYF. The CDR3, as DNA: TGCGCCAGCAGCTGGAGACCGGAGGGCGAGCAGTACTTC. The whole variable domain, filled in from reference TRBV5-1 and TRBJ2-7, reads KAGVTQTPRYLIKTRGQQVTLSCSPISGHRSVSWYQQTPGQGLQFLFEYFSETQRNKGNFPGRFSGRQFSNSRSEMNVSTLELGDSALYLCASSWRPEGEQYFGPGTRLTVT.

The chain recombines TRBV2 with TRBJ2-3, with 11 bases fitting TRBD2. J was trimmed by 7 bases and V by 6 bases; bases with no gene match: 12. The CDR3 is 16 amino acids. Germline V gene lookup returns CDR1 SNHLY and CDR2 FYNNEI. The CDR3 sequence is CASRETLAGGFYTQYF. Here the CDR3 DNA reads TGTGCCAGCAGAGAGACTCTAGCGGGGGGTTTTTATACGCAGTATTTT.

The gene calls are TRBV27 and TRBJ1-1, with D unresolved. The CDR3 runs 14 residues. Trimming removed 0 bases from V and 2 bases from J, with 7 bases in between. Germline V gene lookup returns CDR1 MNHEY and CDR2 SMNVEV (reference sequence). CDR3 loop: CASSLSAVNTEAFF. The CDR3 DNA sequence: TGTGCCAGCAGTTTATCGGCGGTAAACACTGAAGCTTTCTTT.

Here the CDR3 reads CASSLVMESAFF. In nucleotides, the CDR3 is TGTGCCAGCAGCTTAGTCATGGAGTCTGCTTTCTTT. This chain joins TRBV7-9 and TRBJ1-1; D is unresolved. This CDR3 has 12 amino acids. The germline CDR1 and CDR2 sequences are SEHNR and FQNEAQ (reference sequence). V was trimmed by 1 base and J by 11 bases, leaving 11 bases between them.

The chain has TRBV27 and TRBJ1-1; D might be TRBD1 (5 bases). Trimming stripped 0 bases from V and 1 base from J, with 9 bases between. Germline CDR1 MNHEY, CDR2 SMNVEV (reference sequence). CDR3 size: 15 residues. CDR3 residues: CASSLSLGGNTEAFF. CDR3 sequence (DNA): TGTGCCAGCAGTTTATCTTTGGGGGGGAACACTGAAGCTTTCTTT.

The chain carries TRBV5-1 and TRBJ2-2, with TRBD2 matching 12 bases. V lost 2 bases, J lost 6 bases, and 11 bases stayed unmatched. From germline, CDR1 is SGHRS and CDR2 YFSETQ. CDR3 length: 18 amino acids. CDR3 sequence reads: CASSFVASGGAFAGELFF. The CDR3 nucleotides read TGCGCCAGCAGCTTTGTGGCTAGCGGGGGGGCCTTCGCCGGGGAGCTGTTTTTT.

This clone came up a few times. J is TRBJ2-5 and V is TRBV19, with D possibly matching TRBD1 (6 bases). The CDR3 loop spans 15 amino acids. V lost 1 base and J lost 5, with 14 bases in between. Germline values: CDR1 LNHDA, CDR2 SQIVND (reference sequence). The CDR3: CASSIGPDSRETQYF. The CDR3 DNA reads as TGTGCCAGTAGTATAGGGCCGGACAGCCGGGAGACCCAGTACTTC.

The chain is built from TRBV5-1 and TRBJ2-1; 7 bases are a match to TRBD1. The CDR3 runs 14 residues. Germline CDR1 and CDR2: SGHRS and YFSETQ. The trim removed 4 bases at V and 4 bases at J, leaving 5 bases unmatched. This CDR3 reads CASSPLTGYNEQFF. The CDR3 coding sequence is TGCGCCAGCAGCCCATTGACAGGGTACAATGAGCAGTTCTTC.

The CDR3 DNA reads as TGTGCCAGCAGTTTTCTGGCAACGAGGGAGGCTTTCTTT. Translated, it gives CASSFLATREAFF. This rearrangement joins TRBV12-3 or TRBV12-4 to TRBJ1-1; D ambiguous. Trimming removed 3 bases from V and 11 bases from J, with 16 bases in between. The CDR3 contains 13 residues.

The chain is built from TRBV2 and TRBJ2-2; D not certain. The germline V gene has CDR1 SNHLY and CDR2 FYNNEI. The CDR3 sequence is 16 residues long. V was clipped by 6 bases and J by 4 bases, with 18 bases between them. The CDR3 sequence is CASSQAYSPPTGELFF. CDR3 bases: TGTGCCAGCAGCCAGGCCTATTCTCCTCCCACCGGGGAGCTGTTTTTT.

This sequence joins TRBV7-9 and TRBJ1-2, with D possibly TRBD1 on 6 matching bases. V lost 5 bases, J lost 4 bases, and 17 bases lay in between. The CDR3 loop spans 15 amino acids. CDR1 is SEHNR and CDR2 is FQNEAQ in the germline V gene (reference sequence). The CDR3 reads CASSPGGGGSYGYTF. CDR3 DNA: TGTGCCAGCAGCCCGGGAGGGGGAGGTAGCTATGGCTACACCTTC.

This rearrangement joins TRBV27 to TRBJ1-1; D unclear. The CDR3 runs to 15 residues. The germline V gene has CDR1 MNHEY and CDR2 SMNVEV (reference sequence). The V end lost 2 bases, the J end lost 3 bases, and 13 bases lay between the germline ends. The CDR3 spells CASSLQVVPYTEAFF. In DNA form, the CDR3 reads TGTGCCAGCAGTTTACAGGTGGTACCCTACACTGAAGCTTTCTTT.

The chain is built from TRBV13 and TRBJ2-7, with 8 bases aligning to TRBD2. The CDR3 covers 15 residues. From germline, CDR1 is PRHDT and CDR2 FYEKMQ (reference sequence). The V segment lost 6 bases and the J segment 5 bases; nucleotides outside the gene matches: 12. The CDR3 is CASRLYGGGGHEQYF. The CDR3 DNA reads as TGTGCCAGCAGACTGTACGGGGGGGGCGGCCACGAGCAGTACTTC.

The rearrangement uses TRBV11-2 and TRBJ2-2; TRBD2 aligns across 12 bases. The CDR3 spans 16 residues. The V segment lost 1 base and the J segment 6 bases; nucleotides outside the gene matches: 3. From germline, CDR1 is SGHAT and CDR2 FQNNGV. CDR3 coding DNA: TGTGCCAGCAGCTTAGGACTAGCGGGGGATCCCGGGGAGCTGTTTTTT. Protein sequence: CASSLGLAGDPGELFF.